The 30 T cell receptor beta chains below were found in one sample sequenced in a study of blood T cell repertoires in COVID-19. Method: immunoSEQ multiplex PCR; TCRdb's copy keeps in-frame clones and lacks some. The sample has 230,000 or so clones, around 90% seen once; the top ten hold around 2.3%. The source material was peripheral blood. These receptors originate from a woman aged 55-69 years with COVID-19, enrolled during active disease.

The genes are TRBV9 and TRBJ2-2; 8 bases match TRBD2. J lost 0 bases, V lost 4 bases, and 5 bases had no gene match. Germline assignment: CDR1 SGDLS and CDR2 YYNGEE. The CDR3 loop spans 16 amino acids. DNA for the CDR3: TGTGCCAGCAGCATGAGCGGGGGTCCGAACACCGGGGAGCTGTTTTTT. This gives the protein CASSMSGGPNTGELFF.

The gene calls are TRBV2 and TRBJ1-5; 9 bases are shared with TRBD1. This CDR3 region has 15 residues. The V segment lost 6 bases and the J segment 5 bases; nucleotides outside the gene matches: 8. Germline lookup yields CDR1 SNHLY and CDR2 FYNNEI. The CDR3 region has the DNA TGTGCCAGCAGGGGACCCGGGACAGGGTATCAGCCCCAGCATTTT. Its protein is CASRGPGTGYQPQHF.

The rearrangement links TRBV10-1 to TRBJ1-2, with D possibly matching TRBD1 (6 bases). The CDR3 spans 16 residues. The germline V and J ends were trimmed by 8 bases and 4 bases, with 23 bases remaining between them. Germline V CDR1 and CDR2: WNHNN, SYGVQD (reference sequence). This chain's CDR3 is CASRDRKVSIRYGYTF. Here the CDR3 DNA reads TGCGCCAGCCGCGACAGGAAGGTTAGTATTCGCTATGGCTACACCTTC.

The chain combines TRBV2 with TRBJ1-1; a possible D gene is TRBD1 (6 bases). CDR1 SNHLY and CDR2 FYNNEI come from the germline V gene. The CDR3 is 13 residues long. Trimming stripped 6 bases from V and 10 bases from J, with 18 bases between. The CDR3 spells CASSDQGTKTAFF. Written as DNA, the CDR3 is TGTGCCAGCAGCGATCAGGGGACCAAAACAGCTTTCTTT.

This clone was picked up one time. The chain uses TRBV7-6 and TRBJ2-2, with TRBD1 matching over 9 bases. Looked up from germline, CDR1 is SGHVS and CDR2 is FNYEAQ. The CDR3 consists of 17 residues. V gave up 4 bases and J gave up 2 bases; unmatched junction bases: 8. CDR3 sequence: CASSSSGTGTNTGELFF. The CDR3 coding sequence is TGTGCCAGCAGCTCTAGTGGGACAGGGACTAACACCGGGGAGCTGTTTTTT.

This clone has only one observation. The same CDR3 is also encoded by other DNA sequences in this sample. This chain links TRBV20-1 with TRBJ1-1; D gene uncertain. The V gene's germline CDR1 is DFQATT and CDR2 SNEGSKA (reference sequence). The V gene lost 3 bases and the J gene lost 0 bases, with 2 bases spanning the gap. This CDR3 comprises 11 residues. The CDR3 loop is CSASLNTEAFF. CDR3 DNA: TGCAGTGCTAGCTTGAACACTGAAGCTTTCTTT.

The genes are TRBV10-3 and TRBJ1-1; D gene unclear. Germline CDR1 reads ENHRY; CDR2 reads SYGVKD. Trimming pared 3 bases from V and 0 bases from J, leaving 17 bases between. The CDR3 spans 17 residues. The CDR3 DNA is TGTGCCATCAGTGATGCTGAGGCGGACTATGTGAACACTGAAGCTTTCTTT. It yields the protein CAISDAEADYVNTEAFF.

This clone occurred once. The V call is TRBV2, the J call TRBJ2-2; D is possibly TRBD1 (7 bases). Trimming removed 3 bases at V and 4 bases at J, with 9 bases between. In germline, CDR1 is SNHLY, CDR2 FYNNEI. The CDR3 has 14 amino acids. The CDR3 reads CASSDRGVTGELFF. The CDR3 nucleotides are TGTGCCAGCAGTGACAGGGGGGTCACCGGGGAGCTGTTTTTT.

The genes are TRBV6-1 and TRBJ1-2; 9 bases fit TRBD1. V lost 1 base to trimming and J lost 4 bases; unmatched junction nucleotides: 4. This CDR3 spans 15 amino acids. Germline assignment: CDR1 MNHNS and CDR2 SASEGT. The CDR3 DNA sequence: TGTGCCAGCAGTGAAGGACAGGGGGTATCCTATGGCTACACCTTC. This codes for CASSEGQGVSYGYTF.

In DNA form, the CDR3 reads TGTGCCAGCAGACGACCACCGGGACAGGGAGAAGACTATGGCTACACCTTC. Its translation is CASRRPPGQGEDYGYTF. The chain recombines TRBV6-6 with TRBJ1-2, with 9 nucleotides matching TRBD1. CDR1 MNHNY and CDR2 SVGAGI come from the germline V gene (reference sequence). V lost 6 bases and J lost 3; bases outside the gene matches: 14. The CDR3 sequence is 17 residues long.

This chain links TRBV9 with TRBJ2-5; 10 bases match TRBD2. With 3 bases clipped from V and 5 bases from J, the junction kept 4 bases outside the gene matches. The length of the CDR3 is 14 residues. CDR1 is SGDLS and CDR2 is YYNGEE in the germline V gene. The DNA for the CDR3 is TGTGCCAGCAGCGATCGACTAGCGGGTGAGACCCAGTACTTC. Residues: CASSDRLAGETQYF.

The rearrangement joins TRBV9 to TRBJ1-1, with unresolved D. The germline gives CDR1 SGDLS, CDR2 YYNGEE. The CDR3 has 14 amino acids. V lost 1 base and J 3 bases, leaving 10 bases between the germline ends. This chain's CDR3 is CASSVITSDTEAFF. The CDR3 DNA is TGTGCCAGCAGCGTAATTACCAGTGACACTGAAGCTTTCTTT.

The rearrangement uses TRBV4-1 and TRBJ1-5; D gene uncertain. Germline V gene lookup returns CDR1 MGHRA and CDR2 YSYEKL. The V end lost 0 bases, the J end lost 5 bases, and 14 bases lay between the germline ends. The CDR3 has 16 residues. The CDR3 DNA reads TGCGCCAGCAGCCAAGAAGCGGGCGTGGGTGATCAGCCCCAGCATTTT. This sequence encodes CASSQEAGVGDQPQHF.

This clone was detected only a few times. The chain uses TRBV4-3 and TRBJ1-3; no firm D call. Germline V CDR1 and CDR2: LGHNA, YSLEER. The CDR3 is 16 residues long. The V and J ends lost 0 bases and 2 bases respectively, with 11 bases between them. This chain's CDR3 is CASSQEPDEAGNTIYF. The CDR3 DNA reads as TGCGCCAGCAGCCAAGAGCCCGACGAGGCTGGAAACACCATATATTTT.

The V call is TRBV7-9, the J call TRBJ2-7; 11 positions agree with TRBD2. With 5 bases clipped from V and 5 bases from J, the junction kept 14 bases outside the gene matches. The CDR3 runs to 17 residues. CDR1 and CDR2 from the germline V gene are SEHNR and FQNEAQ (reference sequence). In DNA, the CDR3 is TGTGCCAGCAGCCCGGGACTAGCGGCCCTAGGTTGGGACGAGCAGTACTTC. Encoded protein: CASSPGLAALGWDEQYF.

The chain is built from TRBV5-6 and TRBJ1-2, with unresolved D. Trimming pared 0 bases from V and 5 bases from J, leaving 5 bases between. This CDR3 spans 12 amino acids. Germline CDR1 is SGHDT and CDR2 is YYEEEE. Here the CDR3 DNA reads TGTGCCAGCAGCTTGGTCTTATATGGCTACACCTTC. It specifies CASSLVLYGYTF.

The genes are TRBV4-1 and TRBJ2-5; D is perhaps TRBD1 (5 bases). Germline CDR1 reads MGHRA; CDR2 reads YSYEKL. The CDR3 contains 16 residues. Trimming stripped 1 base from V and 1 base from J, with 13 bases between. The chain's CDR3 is CASSQGVGRAQETQYF. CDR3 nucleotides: TGCGCCAGCAGCCAAGGAGTGGGCAGGGCCCAAGAGACCCAGTACTTC.

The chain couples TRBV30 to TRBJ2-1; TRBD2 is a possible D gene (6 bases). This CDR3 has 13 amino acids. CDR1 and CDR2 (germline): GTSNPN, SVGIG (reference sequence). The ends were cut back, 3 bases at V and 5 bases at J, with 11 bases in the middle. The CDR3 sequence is CAWSRGTNNEQFF. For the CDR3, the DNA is TGTGCCTGGAGCCGGGGGACGAACAATGAGCAGTTCTTC.

CDR3 nucleotides: TGTGCCAGCAGTTACTCTGAGGGATCCGGAAACACCATATATTTT. Translation: CASSYSEGSGNTIYF. The V gene is TRBV6-5, the J gene TRBJ1-3; D is unclear. The germline V and J ends were trimmed by 0 bases and 4 bases, with 10 bases remaining between them. This CDR3 is 15 amino acids long. The germline gives CDR1 MNHEY, CDR2 SVGAGI.

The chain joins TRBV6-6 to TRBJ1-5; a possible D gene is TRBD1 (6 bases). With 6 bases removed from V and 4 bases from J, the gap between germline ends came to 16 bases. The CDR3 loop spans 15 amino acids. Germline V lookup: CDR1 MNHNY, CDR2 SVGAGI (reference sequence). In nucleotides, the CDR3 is TGTGCCAGCAGAGGGGGGGACTTTGGGAATCAGCCCCAGCATTTT. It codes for CASRGGDFGNQPQHF.

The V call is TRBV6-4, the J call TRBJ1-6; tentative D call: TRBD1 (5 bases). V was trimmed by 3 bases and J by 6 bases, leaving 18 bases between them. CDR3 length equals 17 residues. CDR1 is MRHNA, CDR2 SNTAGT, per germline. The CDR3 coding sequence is TGTGCCAGCAGTGATATTGTCAGGGATAGCATTAATTCACCCCTCCACTTT. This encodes CASSDIVRDSINSPLHF.

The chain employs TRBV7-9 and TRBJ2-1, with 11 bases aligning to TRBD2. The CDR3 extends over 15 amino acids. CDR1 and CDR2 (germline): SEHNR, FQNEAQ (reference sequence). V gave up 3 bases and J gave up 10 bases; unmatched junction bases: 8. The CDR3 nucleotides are TGTGCCAGCAGCTTGGGGACTAGCGGACTATGGGAGCAGTTCTTC. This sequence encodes CASSLGTSGLWEQFF.

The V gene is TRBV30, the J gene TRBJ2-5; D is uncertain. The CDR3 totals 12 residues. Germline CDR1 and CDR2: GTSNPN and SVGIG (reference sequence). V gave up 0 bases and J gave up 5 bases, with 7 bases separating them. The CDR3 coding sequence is TGTGCCTGGAGTGTTTCTCCTGAGACCCAGTACTTC. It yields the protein CAWSVSPETQYF. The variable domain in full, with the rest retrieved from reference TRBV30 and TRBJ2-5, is SQTIHQWPATLVQPVGSPLSLECTVEGTSNPNLYWYRQAAGRGLQLLFYSVGIGQISSEVPQNLSASRPQDRQFILSSKKLLLSDSGFYLCAWSVSPETQYFGPGTRLLVL.

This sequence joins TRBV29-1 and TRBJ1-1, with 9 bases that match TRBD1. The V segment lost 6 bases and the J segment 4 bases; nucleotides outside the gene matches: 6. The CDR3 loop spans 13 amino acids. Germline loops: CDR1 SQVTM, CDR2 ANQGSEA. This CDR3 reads CSVRQGGGTEAFF. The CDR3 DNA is TGCAGCGTCAGACAGGGGGGGGGCACTGAAGCTTTCTTT.

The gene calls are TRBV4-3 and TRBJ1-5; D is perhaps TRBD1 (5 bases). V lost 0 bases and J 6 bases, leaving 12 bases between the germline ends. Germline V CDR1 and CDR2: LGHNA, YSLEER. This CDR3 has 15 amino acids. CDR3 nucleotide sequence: TGCGCCAGCAGCCAAGAGGGGGGTATCGGTCAGCCCCAGCATTTT. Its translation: CASSQEGGIGQPQHF.

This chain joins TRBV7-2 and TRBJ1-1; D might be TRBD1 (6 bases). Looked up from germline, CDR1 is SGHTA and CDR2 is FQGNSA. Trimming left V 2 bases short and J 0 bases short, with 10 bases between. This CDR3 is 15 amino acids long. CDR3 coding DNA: TGTGCCAGCAGCTTATACAGGACAGTGAACACTGAAGCTTTCTTT. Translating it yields CASSLYRTVNTEAFF. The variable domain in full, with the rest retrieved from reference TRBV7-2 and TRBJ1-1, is GAGVSQSPSNKVTEKGKDVELRCDPISGHTALYWYRQSLGQGLEFLIYFQGNSAPDKSGLPSDRFSAERTGGSVSTLTIQRTQQEDSAVYLCASSLYRTVNTEAFFGQGTRLTVV.

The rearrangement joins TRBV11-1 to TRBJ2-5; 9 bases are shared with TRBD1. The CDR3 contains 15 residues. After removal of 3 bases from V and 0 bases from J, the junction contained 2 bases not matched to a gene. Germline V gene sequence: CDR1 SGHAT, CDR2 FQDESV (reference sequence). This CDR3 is CASSFGDRDQETQYF. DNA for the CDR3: TGTGCCAGCAGCTTCGGGGACAGGGACCAAGAGACCCAGTACTTC. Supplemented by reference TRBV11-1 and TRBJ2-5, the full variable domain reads EAEVAQSPRYKITEKSQAVAFWCDPISGHATLYWYRQILGQGPELLVQFQDESVVDDSQLPKDRFSAERLKGVDSTLKIQPAELGDSAMYLCASSFGDRDQETQYFGPGTRLLVL.

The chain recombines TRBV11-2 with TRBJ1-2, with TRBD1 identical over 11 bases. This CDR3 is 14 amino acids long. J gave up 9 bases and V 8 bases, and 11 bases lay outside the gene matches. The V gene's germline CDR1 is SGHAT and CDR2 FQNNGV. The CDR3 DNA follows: TGTGCCAGCCGCGTTGGGACAGGGGGTAGGAGCTACACCTTC. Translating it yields CASRVGTGGRSYTF.

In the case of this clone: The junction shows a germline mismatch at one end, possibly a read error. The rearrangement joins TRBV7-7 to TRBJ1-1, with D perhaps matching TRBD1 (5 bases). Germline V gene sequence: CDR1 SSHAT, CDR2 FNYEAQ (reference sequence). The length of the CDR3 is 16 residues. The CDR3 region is CASSFCIDRRNTEAFF. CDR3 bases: TGTGCTAGCAGCTTCTGTATTGACAGAAGGAACACTGAAGCTTTCTTT.

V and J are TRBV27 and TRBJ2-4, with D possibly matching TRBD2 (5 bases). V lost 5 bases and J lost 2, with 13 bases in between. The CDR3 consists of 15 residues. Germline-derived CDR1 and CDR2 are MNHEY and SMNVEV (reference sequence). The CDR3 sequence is CASSRAGVSKNIQYF. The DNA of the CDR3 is TGTGCCAGCAGTCGTGCCGGGGTCTCCAAAAACATTCAGTACTTC.